The T cell receptor (beta chain) under discussion was sequenced for a study of T-cell reconstitution after alpha-beta-depleted transplantation in children. Study results and caveats: The main origin of T-cell counts and diversity one year after transplant was newly produced T cells. Expanded graft clones numbering several hundred reportedly gave rise to alpha-beta T cells about two months after transplant.

Comments on this clonotype: Its cognate antigen is unknown.

For TCRbeta, the library was prepared with unique molecular identifiers. TCRdb re-called the PCR reads through MiXCR, storing one row per CDR3 protein. Of 90,000 to 100,000 distinct CDR3 sequences in the sample, around 22% were seen once. This receptor was obtained from a boy younger than 10 with acute lymphoblastic leukemia, due to receive a stem cell transplant. The sequencing here drew on PBMCs, taken before TCRalphabeta/CD19-depleted stem cell transplant.

Written as DNA, the CDR3 is TGTGCCAGCAGCCAAGATCGGCAGGGGGCGTACCAAGAGACCCAGTACTTC. Its translation is CASSQDRQGAYQETQYF. The rearrangement joins TRBV14 to TRBJ2-5, with 8 bases aligning to TRBD1. This CDR3 has 17 amino acids. Trimming took 0 bases from V and 0 from J; bases not matched to a gene: 6. Germline V gives CDR1 SGHDN, CDR2 FVKESK.